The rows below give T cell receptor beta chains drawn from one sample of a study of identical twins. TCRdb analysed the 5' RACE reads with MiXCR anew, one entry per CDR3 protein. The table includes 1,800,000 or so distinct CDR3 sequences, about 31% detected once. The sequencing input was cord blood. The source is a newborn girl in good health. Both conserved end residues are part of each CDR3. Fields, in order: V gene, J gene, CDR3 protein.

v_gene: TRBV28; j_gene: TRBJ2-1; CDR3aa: CASSLQAAGNNEQFF
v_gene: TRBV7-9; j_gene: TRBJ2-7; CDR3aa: CASSLTGGSHEQYF
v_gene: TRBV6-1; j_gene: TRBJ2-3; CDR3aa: CASSEAGQGATDTQYF
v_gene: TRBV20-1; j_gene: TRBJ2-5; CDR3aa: CSARAHKLANQETQYF
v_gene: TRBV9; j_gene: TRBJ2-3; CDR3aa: CASSRGGSAVLDTQYF
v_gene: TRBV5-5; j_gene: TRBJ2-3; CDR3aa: CASSYHRDDRDTQYF
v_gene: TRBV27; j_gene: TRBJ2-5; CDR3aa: CASSLYPASPETQYF
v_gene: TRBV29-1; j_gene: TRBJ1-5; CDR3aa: CSVLGTEDQPQHF
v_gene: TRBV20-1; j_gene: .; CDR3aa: CSARRGGGPRRSSYNEQYF
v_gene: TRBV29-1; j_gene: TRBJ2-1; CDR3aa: CSVENRGQVNNVQFF